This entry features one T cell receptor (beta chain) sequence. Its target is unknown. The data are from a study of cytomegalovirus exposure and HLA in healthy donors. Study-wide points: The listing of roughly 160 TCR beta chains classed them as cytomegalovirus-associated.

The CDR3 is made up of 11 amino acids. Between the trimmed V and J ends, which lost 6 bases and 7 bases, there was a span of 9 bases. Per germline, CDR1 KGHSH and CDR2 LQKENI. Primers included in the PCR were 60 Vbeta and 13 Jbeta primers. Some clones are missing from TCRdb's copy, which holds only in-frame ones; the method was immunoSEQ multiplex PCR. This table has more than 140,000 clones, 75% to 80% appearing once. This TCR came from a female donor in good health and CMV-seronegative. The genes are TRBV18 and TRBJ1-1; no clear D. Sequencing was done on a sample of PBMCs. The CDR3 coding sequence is TGTGCCAGCTCCGGCGGGGTTGAAGCTTTCTTT. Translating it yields CASSGGVEAFF.